The text below deals with one TCR beta chain. The target antigen is unknown. Healthy donors had no documented immune events, such as infections, while sampled. The germline V gene encodes CDR1 MNHEY and CDR2 SMNVEV (reference sequence). Trimming removed 6 bases at V and 5 bases at J, with 13 bases between. This CDR3 region has 13 residues. The data belong to a study of identifying expanded T cells in peripheral blood. The assay was immunoSEQ multiplex PCR, and TCRdb's table has in-frame clones only and misses some. The table has 83,000 or so clones, more than 70% seen once. General study points: Across healthy donors, higher total template counts meant significantly greater approximately two-week count variance. Over approximately two and four weeks, about 15 and 19 clones changed, versus roughly 1.2 between replicates.

The specimen sequenced was blood. This TCR came from a person aged 18 to 70 in good health. The V call is TRBV27, the J call TRBJ2-5; D is tentatively TRBD1 or TRBD2 (6 bases each). The DNA for the CDR3 is TGTGCCAGCAGCCCCCGGGGGCTGGAGACCCAGTACTTC. Its translation: CASSPRGLETQYF.